The sequence of this T cell receptor (beta chain) was determined in a study of T cell responses to AZD1222 COVID-19 vaccine. Study results and caveats: Clonal diversity may have been underestimated in mostly white British donors. Compared with day 0, the breadth and depth of the Spike-specific TCR repertoire rose significantly after two doses of AZD1222. Unmutated regions of variants are reportedly targeted by nearly half of spike-specific TCRs. Baseline seropositivity occurred in only a handful of AZD1222 recipients.

In the case of this clone: Its target is unknown.

Assay: immunoSEQ multiplex PCR; the TCRdb copy retains only in-frame clones and omits some. Of under 150,000 clones in the sample, approximately 90% were seen once. Germline V gene sequence: CDR1 MGHRA, CDR2 YSYEKL. Trimming removed 3 bases at V and 2 bases at J, with 9 bases between. The CDR3 runs to 14 residues. V usage is TRBV4-1 and J usage is TRBJ2-3; D is undetermined. The material was peripheral blood, obtained 28 days after the second AZD1222 dose. This clonotype was sampled from an adult who received the AZD1222 COVID-19 vaccine. The CDR3: CASSQLLLTDTQYF. The CDR3 DNA is TGCGCCAGCAGCCAGCTACTTCTCACAGATACGCAGTATTTT.